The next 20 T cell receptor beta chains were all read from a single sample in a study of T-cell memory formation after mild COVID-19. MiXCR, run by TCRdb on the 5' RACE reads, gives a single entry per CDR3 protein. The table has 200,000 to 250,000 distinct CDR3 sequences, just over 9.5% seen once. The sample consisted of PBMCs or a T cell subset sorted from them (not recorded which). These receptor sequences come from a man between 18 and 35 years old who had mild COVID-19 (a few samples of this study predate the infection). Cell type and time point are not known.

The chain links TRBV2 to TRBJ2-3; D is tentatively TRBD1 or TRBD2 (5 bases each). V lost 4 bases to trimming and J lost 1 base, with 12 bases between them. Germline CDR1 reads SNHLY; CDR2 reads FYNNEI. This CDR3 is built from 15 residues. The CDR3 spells CASSVGVGGTDTQYF. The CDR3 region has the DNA TGTGCCAGCAGTGTGGGGGTAGGCGGCACAGATACGCAGTATTTT.

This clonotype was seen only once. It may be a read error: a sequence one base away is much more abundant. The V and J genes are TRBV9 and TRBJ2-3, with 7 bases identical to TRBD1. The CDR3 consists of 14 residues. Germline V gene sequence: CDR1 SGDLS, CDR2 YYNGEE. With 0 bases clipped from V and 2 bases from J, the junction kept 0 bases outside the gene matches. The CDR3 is CASSVEGATDTQYF. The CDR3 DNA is TGTGCCAGCAGCGTAGAGGGGGCCACAGATACGCAGTATTTT. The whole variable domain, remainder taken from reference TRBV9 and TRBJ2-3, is DSGVTQTPKHLITATGQRVTLRCSPRSGDLSVYWYQQSLDQGLQFLIQYYNGEERAKGNILERFSAQQFPDLHSELNLSSLELGDSALYFCASSVEGATDTQYFGPGTRLTVL.

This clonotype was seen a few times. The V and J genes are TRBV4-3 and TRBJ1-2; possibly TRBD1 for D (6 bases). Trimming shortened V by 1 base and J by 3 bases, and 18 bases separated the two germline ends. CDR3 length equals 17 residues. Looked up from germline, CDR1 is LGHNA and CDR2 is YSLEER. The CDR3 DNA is TGCGCCAGCAGCCAAGCCTTCTTTGGGGGGGCCTACTATGGCTACACCTTC. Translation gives CASSQAFFGGAYYGYTF.

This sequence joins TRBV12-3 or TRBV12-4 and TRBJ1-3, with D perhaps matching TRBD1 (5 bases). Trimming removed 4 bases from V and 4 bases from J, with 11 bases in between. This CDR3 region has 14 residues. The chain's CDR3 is CASSSSQGGNTIYF. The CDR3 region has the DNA TGTGCCAGCAGTTCCAGTCAGGGAGGAAACACCATATATTTT.

CDR3 sequence: CASISTETNTEAFF. For the CDR3, the DNA is TGTGCCAGTATTAGCACCGAGACGAACACTGAAGCTTTCTTT. The genes are TRBV19 and TRBJ1-1; unclear D gene. V was pared by 7 bases and J by 1 base, with 13 bases between. The CDR3 covers 14 residues. CDR1 LNHDA and CDR2 SQIVND come from the germline V gene (reference sequence).

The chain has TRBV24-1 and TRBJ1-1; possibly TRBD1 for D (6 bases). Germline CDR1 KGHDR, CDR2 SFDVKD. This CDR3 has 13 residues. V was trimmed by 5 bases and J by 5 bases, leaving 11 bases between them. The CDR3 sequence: CATSAGAYTEAFF. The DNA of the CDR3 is TGTGCCACCAGTGCAGGGGCGTATACTGAAGCTTTCTTT.

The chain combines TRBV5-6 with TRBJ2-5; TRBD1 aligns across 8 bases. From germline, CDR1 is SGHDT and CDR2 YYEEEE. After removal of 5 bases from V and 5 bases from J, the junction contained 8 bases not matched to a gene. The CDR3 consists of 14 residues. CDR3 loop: CASRATGDVETQYF. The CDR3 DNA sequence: TGTGCCAGCAGAGCGACAGGGGATGTGGAGACCCAGTACTTC.

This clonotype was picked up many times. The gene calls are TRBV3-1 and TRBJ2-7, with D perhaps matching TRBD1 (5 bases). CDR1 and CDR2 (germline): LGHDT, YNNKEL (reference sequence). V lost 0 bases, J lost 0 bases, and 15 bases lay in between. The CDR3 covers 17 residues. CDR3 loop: CASSQDLSPGYSYEQYF. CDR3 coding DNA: TGTGCCAGCAGCCAAGATCTTTCCCCAGGGTACTCCTACGAGCAGTACTTC.

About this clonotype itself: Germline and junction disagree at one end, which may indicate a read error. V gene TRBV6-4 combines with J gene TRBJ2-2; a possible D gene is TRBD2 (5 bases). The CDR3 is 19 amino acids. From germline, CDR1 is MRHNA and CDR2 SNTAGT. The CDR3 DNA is TGTGCCAGCAGTGACCCTCAGCCTCACCGGGTCATGGTCGCCGGGGAGCTGTATTTT. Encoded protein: CASSDPQPHRVMVAGELYF.

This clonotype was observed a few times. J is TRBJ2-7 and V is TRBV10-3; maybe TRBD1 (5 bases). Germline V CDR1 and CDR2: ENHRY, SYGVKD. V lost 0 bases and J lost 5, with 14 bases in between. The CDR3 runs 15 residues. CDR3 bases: TGTGCCATCAGTGAGTCGGCACAGGTGGTCAACGAGCAGTACGTC. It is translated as CAISESAQVVNEQYV.

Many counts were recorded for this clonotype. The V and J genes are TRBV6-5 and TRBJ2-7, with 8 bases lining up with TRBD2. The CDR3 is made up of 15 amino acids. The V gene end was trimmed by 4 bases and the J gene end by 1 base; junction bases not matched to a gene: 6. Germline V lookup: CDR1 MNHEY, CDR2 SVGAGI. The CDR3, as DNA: TGTGCCAGCAGTTCGGGGGGGTTGGGATCCTACGAGCAGTACTTC. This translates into CASSSGGLGSYEQYF.

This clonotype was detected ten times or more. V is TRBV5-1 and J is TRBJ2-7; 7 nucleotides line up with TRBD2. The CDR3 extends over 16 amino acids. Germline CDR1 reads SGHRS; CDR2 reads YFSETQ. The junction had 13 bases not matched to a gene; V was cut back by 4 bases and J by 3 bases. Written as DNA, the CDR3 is TGCGCCAGCAGCCGGATTGGGAGGGGCTCTTTCTACGAGCAGTACGTC. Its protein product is CASSRIGRGSFYEQYV.

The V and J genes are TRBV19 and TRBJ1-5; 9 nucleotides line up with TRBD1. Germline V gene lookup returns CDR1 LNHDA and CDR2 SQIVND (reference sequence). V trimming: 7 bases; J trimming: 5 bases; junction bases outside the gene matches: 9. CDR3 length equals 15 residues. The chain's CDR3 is CASNTPGQGYQPQHF. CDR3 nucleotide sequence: TGTGCCAGTAACACACCGGGACAGGGATATCAGCCCCAGCATTTT.

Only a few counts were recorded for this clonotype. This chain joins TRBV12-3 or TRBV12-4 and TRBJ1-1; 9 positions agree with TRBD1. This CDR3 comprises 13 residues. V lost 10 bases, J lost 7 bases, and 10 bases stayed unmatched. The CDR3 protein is CATSNRGQVEAFF. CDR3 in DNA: TGTGCCACCTCGAACAGGGGGCAGGTTGAAGCTTTCTTT.

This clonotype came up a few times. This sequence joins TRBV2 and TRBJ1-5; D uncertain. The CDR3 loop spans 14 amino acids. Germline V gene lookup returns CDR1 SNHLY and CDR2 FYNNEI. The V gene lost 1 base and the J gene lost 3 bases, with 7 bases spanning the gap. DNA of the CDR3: TGTGCCAGCAGTGAAGGTGGCAACAATCAGCCCCAGCATTTT. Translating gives CASSEGGNNQPQHF.

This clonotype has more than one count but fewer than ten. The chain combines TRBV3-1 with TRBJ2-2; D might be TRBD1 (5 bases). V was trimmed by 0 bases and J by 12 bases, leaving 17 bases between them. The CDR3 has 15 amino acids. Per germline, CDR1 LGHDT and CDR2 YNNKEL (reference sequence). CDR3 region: CASSQEGLSRGQLFF. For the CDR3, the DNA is TGTGCCAGCAGCCAAGAGGGCCTCTCTAGGGGTCAGCTGTTTTTT.

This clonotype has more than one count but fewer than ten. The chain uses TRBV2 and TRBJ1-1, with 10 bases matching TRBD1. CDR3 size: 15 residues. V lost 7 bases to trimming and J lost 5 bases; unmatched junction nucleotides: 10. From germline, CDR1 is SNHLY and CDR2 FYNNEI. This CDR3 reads CASTQEGQGQTEAFF. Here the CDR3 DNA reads TGTGCCAGCACCCAAGAGGGACAGGGGCAAACTGAAGCTTTCTTT.

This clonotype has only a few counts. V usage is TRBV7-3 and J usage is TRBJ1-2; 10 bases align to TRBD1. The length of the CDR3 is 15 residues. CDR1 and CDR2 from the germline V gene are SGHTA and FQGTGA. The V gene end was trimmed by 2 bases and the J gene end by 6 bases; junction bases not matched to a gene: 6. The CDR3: CASSLSTGGADGYTF. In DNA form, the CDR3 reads TGTGCCAGCAGCTTATCGACAGGGGGCGCCGATGGCTACACCTTC.

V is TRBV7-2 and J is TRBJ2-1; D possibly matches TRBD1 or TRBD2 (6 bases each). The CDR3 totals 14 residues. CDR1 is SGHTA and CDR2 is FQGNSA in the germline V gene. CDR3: CAGGGYSSYNEQFF. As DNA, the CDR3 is TGTGCAGGGGGAGGCTATAGCTCCTACAATGAGCAGTTCTTC. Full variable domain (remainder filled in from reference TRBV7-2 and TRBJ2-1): GAGVSQSPSNKVTEKGKDVELRCDPISGHTALYWYRQSLGQGLEFLIYFQGNSAPDKSGLPSDRFSAERTGGSVSTLTIQRTQQEDSAVYLCAGGGYSSYNEQFFGPGTRLTVL.

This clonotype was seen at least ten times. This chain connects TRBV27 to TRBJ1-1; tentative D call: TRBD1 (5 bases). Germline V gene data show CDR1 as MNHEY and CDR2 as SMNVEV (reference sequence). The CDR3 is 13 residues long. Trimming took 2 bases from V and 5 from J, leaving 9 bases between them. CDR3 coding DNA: TGTGCCAGCAGTTTACAGGGTATTACTGAAGCTTTCTTT. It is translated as CASSLQGITEAFF.